The rows below give T cell receptor beta chains drawn from one sample of a study of cytomegalovirus exposure and HLA in healthy donors. The assay was immunoSEQ multiplex PCR, and TCRdb's table has in-frame clones only and misses some. The sample includes around 100,000 clones, about 95% of them seen just once. Sequencing used PBMCs. These TCRs come from a woman younger than 30 in good health and CMV-seronegative. The CDR3 runs from the conserved cysteine through the conserved F or W. D genes are given only for firm matches. Only part of the rows carry a size: once, few, many, or a class if the clone is expanded.

v_call	j_call	clone_size	d_call	cdr3_aa	cdr3_nt
TRBV28	TRBJ1-3	NA	TRBD1	CASSFTGGSPGNTIYF	TGTGCCAGCAGTTTTACAGGGGGAAGTCCTGGAAACACCATATATTTT
TRBV5-1	TRBJ2-6	NA	NA	CASSRGRFYGANVLTF	TGCGCCAGCAGCCGGGGAAGGTTTTACGGGGCCAACGTCCTGACTTTC
TRBV10-3	TRBJ1-1	NA	NA	CAISESAGSTEAFF	TGTGCCATCAGTGAGTCAGCAGGGTCCACTGAAGCTTTCTTT
TRBV7-9	TRBJ2-2	NA	NA	CASSVGQSTGELFF	TGTGCCAGCAGCGTTGGACAGTCCACCGGGGAGCTGTTTTTT
TRBV5-6	TRBJ2-5	NA	TRBD2	CASSPQRGKTQYF	TGTGCCAGCAGCCCGCAGCGGGGAAAGACCCAGTACTTC
TRBV29-1	TRBJ2-7	NA	NA	CSVEWGTPPYEQYF	TGCAGCGTTGAATGGGGGACACCCCCCTACGAGCAGTACTTC
TRBV27	TRBJ1-2	NA	TRBD1	CASRHRGRNYGYTF	TGTGCCAGCAGACACAGGGGTAGGAACTATGGCTACACCTTC
TRBV10-3	TRBJ2-3	NA	NA	CAISEGLTSETDTQYF	TGTGCCATCAGTGAGGGCCTGACTAGTGAAACAGATACGCAGTATTTT
TRBV19	TRBJ2-7	once	TRBD2	CASRKTAGAYEQYF	TGTGCCAGTAGGAAAACGGCGGGGGCCTACGAGCAGTACTTC
TRBV19	TRBJ2-1	NA	TRBD2	CASSMTSGADEQFF	TGTGCCAGTAGTATGACTAGCGGGGCGGATGAGCAGTTCTTC
TRBV6-1	TRBJ1-1	NA	NA	CASSAERGAFF	TGTGCCAGCAGTGCTGAAAGGGGAGCTTTCTTT
TRBV5-1	TRBJ2-1	NA	TRBD1	CASSWDRGDYNEQFF	TGCGCCAGCAGCTGGGACAGGGGGGATTACAATGAGCAGTTCTTC
TRBV2	TRBJ2-1	once	TRBD2	CATSRVAGYNEQFF	TGTGCCACCTCGAGGGTAGCGGGGTACAATGAGCAGTTCTTC
TRBV6-5	TRBJ2-1	NA	NA	CASSPQGSSYNEQFF	TGTGCCAGCAGTCCCCAGGGCAGCTCCTACAATGAGCAGTTCTTC
TRBV7-7	TRBJ2-3	NA	NA	CASSQGLIDTQYF	TGTGCTAGCAGCCAGGGGTTAATAGATACGCAGTATTTT
TRBV21-1	TRBJ1-1	NA	NA	CASRAAVNTEAFF	TGTGCCAGCAGAGCAGCGGTGAACACTGAAGCTTTCTTT
TRBV10-3	TRBJ1-2	NA	NA	CAILTGEIMGYGYTF	TGTGCCATCCTGACCGGGGAAATAATGGGATATGGCTACACCTTC
TRBV6-5	TRBJ2-1	NA	TRBD2	CASAPGGHYNEQFF	TGTGCCAGCGCCCCGGGGGGTCACTACAATGAGCAGTTCTTC
TRBV28	TRBJ2-2	NA	TRBD2	CASSLIGLANTGELFF	TGTGCCAGCAGCCTAATTGGACTAGCGAACACCGGGGAGCTGTTTTTT
TRBV5-1	TRBJ1-1	NA	NA	CASSSRGLDLNTEAFF	TGCGCCAGCAGCTCCAGGGGCCTGGACTTGAACACTGAAGCTTTCTTT
TRBV6-5	TRBJ2-1	NA	NA	CASSYSSGGYNEQFF	TGTGCCAGCAGTTATAGTAGTGGGGGGTACAATGAGCAGTTCTTC
TRBV18	TRBJ2-2	NA	TRBD1	CASSPAGTGGHGELFF	TGTGCCAGCTCACCCGCCGGGACAGGGGGGCACGGGGAGCTGTTTTTT
TRBV7-6	TRBJ2-7	once	TRBD2	CASSLALAGEPSEQYF	TGTGCCAGCAGCTTAGCACTAGCGGGAGAGCCAAGCGAGCAGTACTTC
TRBV9	TRBJ2-7	NA	NA	CASSAPGGLGSYEQYF	TGTGCCAGCAGCGCTCCCGGGGGGCTTGGCTCCTACGAGCAGTACTTC
TRBV6-5	TRBJ1-6	NA	NA	CASSLGTGVTPLHF	TGTGCCAGCAGCCTCGGGACGGGGGTGACACCCCTCCACTTT
TRBV28	TRBJ1-1	NA	NA	CASSFVAGTEAFF	TGTGCCAGCAGTTTCGTAGCCGGCACTGAAGCTTTCTTT
TRBV5-1	TRBJ2-2	NA	TRBD1	CASSFRGPGELFF	TGCGCCAGCAGCTTCAGGGGGCCCGGGGAGCTGTTTTTT
TRBV27	TRBJ1-1	NA	NA	CASSLLQGVGTEAFF	TGTGCCAGCAGTTTATTACAGGGAGTAGGAACTGAAGCTTTCTTT
TRBV5-6	TRBJ2-7	NA	TRBD1	CASSLPDREGEQYF	TGTGCCAGCAGCCTCCCGGACAGGGAAGGCGAGCAGTACTTC
TRBV5-1	TRBJ2-7	NA	TRBD2	CASSSRTRGEQYF	TGCGCCAGCAGCTCTCGGACTAGAGGAGAGCAGTACTTC
TRBV7-2	TRBJ2-3	NA	TRBD2	CASSPLLGLGPDTQYF	TGTGCCAGCAGCCCGCTATTGGGACTAGGCCCAGATACGCAGTATTTT
TRBV19	TRBJ2-7	NA	TRBD1	CASRTGPYEQYF	TGTGCCAGTAGGACAGGGCCCTACGAGCAGTACTTC